What follows are 8 T cell receptor beta chains derived from one specimen sequenced in a study of T cell repertoires in cytomegalovirus infection. TCRdb recomputed calls from the reads with MiXCR, one row per CDR3 protein. The sample carries just under 550,000 distinct CDR3 sequences, around a quarter recorded once. Sequenced sample: PBMCs. The origin of the receptors is a human donor in good health (CMV status not recorded). Some clones in this sample may be carry-over from other donors' samples.

The chain carries TRBV11-1 and TRBJ2-2, with TRBD2 matching over 12 bases. CDR3 length: 16 residues. After removal of 5 bases from V and 6 bases from J, the junction contained 7 bases not matched to a gene. Germline CDR1 reads SGHAT; CDR2 reads FQDESV (reference sequence). For the CDR3, the DNA is TGTGCCAGCAGCGGACCTAGCGGGAGGGGGTCCGGGGAGCTGTTTTTT. Protein product: CASSGPSGRGSGELFF.

This chain uses TRBV4-2 with TRBJ2-7; 8 bases are shared with TRBD2. Trimming at V came to 3 bases and at J to 2 bases, leaving 6 bases not matched to a gene. CDR3 length: 15 residues. Germline values: CDR1 LGHNA, CDR2 YNFKEQ. The CDR3: CASSQSLAGTYEQYF. The CDR3 bases are TGTGCCAGCAGCCAGTCTTTAGCGGGAACCTACGAGCAGTACTTC.

This clonotype has a handful of counts. Here the CDR3 DNA reads TGTGCCAGCAGCCCCGAAATGAACAATCAGCCCCAGCATTTT. Translated: CASSPEMNNQPQHF. The genes are TRBV7-9 and TRBJ1-5; D gene ambiguous. Trimming pared 5 bases from V and 3 bases from J, leaving 11 bases between. The germline gives CDR1 SEHNR, CDR2 FQNEAQ (reference sequence). CDR3 length equals 14 residues.

This clonotype was recorded once. The genes are TRBV12-3 or TRBV12-4 and TRBJ2-4; D perhaps matches TRBD2 (5 bases). Between the trimmed V and J ends, which lost 6 bases and 5 bases, there was a span of 20 bases. The CDR3 is 16 amino acids. The CDR3 region is CASSQLGSIVQNIQYF. The CDR3 nucleotides read TGTGCCAGCAGCCAACTTGGGAGCATAGTACAAAACATTCAGTACTTC.

This sequence joins TRBV12-3 or TRBV12-4 and TRBJ1-2; possible D gene TRBD1, 5 bases. The CDR3 covers 14 residues. Trimming left V 3 bases short and J 6 bases short, with 14 bases between. CDR3 loop: CASSFRVGSNGYTF. The CDR3 nucleotides are TGTGCCAGCAGTTTCAGGGTAGGGAGTAATGGCTACACCTTC.

This clonotype was observed a few times. The chain combines TRBV10-3 with TRBJ1-1; tentative D call: TRBD1 (6 bases). CDR3 length: 14 amino acids. CDR1 is ENHRY, CDR2 SYGVKD, per germline. V was trimmed by 0 bases and J by 7 bases, leaving 12 bases between them. The CDR3 loop reads CAISESRGGSEAFF. The CDR3, as DNA: TGTGCCATCAGTGAGTCGAGAGGGGGGAGTGAAGCTTTCTTT.

This clonotype was counted between two and nine times. V usage is TRBV7-8 and J usage is TRBJ2-7, with D perhaps TRBD2 (6 bases). Between the trimmed V and J ends, which lost 5 bases and 2 bases, there was a span of 13 bases. The CDR3 loop spans 14 amino acids. Germline V CDR1 and CDR2: SGHVS, FQNEAQ. For the CDR3, the DNA is TGTGCCAGCAGCAGAGAGACTAGAACCTACGAGCAGTACGTC. As protein: CASSRETRTYEQYV.

This chain links TRBV14 with TRBJ2-1, with 10 bases lining up with TRBD1. V was pared by 0 bases and J by 5 bases, with 7 bases of the junction left unmatched. The length of the CDR3 is 17 residues. Germline CDR1 and CDR2: SGHDN and FVKESK. The CDR3 coding sequence is TGTGCCAGCAGCCAAGATTACAGGGACAGGGGAGACAATGAGCAGTTCTTC. Encoded protein: CASSQDYRDRGDNEQFF.